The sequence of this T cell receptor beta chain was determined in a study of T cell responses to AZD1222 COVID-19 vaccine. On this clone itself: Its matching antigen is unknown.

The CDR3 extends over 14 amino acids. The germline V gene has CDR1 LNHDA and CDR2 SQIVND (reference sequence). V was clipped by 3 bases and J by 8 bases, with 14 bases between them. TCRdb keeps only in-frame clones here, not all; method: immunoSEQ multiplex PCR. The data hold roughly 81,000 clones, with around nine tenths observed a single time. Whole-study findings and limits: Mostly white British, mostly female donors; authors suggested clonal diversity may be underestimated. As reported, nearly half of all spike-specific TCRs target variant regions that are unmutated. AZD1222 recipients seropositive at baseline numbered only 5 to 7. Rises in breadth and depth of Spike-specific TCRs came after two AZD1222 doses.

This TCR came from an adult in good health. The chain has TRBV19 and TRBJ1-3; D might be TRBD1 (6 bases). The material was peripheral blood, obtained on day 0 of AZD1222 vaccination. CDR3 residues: CASSIAGAGYTIYF. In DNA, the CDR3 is TGTGCCAGTAGTATCGCAGGGGCAGGATACACCATATATTTT.